Presented here are 27 T cell receptor beta chains from one specimen sequenced in a study of control samples from healthy donors and cancer patients. Only in-frame clones appear in the TCRdb table, and some are missing; sequencing was by immunoSEQ multiplex PCR. The repertoire has more than 100,000 clones, about nine tenths of them found once; the top ten carry about 7.9%. Sequenced material: PBMCs. These receptors originate from a man aged 50 to 59 with head and neck cancer.

V usage is TRBV11-2 and J usage is TRBJ2-7; 7 positions match TRBD1. V lost 5 bases to trimming and J lost 9 bases; unmatched junction nucleotides: 4. CDR3 length: 11 residues. Germline CDR1 reads SGHAT; CDR2 reads FQNNGV. The DNA for the CDR3 is TGTGCCAGCAGCCCCCAGGGGGTGCAGTACTTC. Protein: CASSPQGVQYF.

This clone counts as medium-sized. The V gene is TRBV5-4, the J gene TRBJ2-7; D possibly corresponds to TRBD2 (5 bases). CDR3 size: 15 residues. In germline, CDR1 is SGHNT, CDR2 YYREEE (reference sequence). The V end lost 3 bases, the J end lost 4 bases, and 17 bases lay between the germline ends. The CDR3 protein is CASSWGSHGDYEQYF. In nucleotides, the CDR3 is TGTGCCAGCAGCTGGGGATCCCACGGGGATTACGAGCAGTACTTC.

The chain carries TRBV2 and TRBJ2-7, with 11 bases that match TRBD1. This CDR3 spans 14 amino acids. Germline V gene data show CDR1 as SNHLY and CDR2 as FYNNEI. V was clipped by 6 bases and J by 3 bases; unmatched bases: 4. The CDR3 DNA sequence: TGTGCCAGCAGGGGGACAGGGGGAGGCTACGAGCAGTACTTC. This sequence encodes CASRGTGGGYEQYF.

The chain has TRBV4-1 and TRBJ2-7; 13 bases are a match to TRBD2. V was pared by 0 bases and J by 3 bases, with 8 bases of the junction left unmatched. Germline V gives CDR1 MGHRA, CDR2 YSYEKL. This CDR3 contains 18 residues. The CDR3: CASSQDPAGTSGNYEQYF. CDR3 nucleotide sequence: TGCGCCAGCAGCCAAGATCCCGCCGGGACTAGCGGGAACTACGAGCAGTACTTC.

J is TRBJ2-6 and V is TRBV5-4; D uncertain. The CDR3 consists of 16 residues. V lost 2 bases and J lost 0, with 9 bases in between. Germline CDR1 is SGHNT and CDR2 is YYREEE (reference sequence). Written as DNA, the CDR3 is TGTGCCAGCAGCTTAGAAGGGTCCTCTGGGGCCAACGTCCTGACTTTC. As protein: CASSLEGSSGANVLTF.

This clone was picked up a small number of times. The V gene is TRBV4-2, the J gene TRBJ1-5, with a weak D call TRBD1 (5 bases). Germline CDR1 reads LGHNA; CDR2 reads YNFKEQ. CDR3 length equals 18 residues. Trimming took off 1 base at V and 2 bases at J, with 18 bases between the two ends. The CDR3 is CASSQAARAGGGNQPQHF. CDR3 sequence (DNA): TGTGCCAGCAGCCAAGCTGCCAGGGCGGGTGGGGGCAATCAGCCCCAGCATTTT.

The V gene is TRBV13, the J gene TRBJ2-1; maybe TRBD2 (6 bases). This CDR3 region has 14 residues. The germline V gene has CDR1 PRHDT and CDR2 FYEKMQ (reference sequence). The V end was cut by 6 bases, the J end by 3 bases, with 12 bases between. DNA of the CDR3: TGTGCCAGCAGACCGGGACTCGGCTACAATGAGCAGTTCTTC. Protein product: CASRPGLGYNEQFF.

The genes are TRBV7-2 and TRBJ1-4; 8 positions match TRBD1. Germline V gene sequence: CDR1 SGHTA, CDR2 FQGNSA. V trimming: 6 bases; J trimming: 0 bases; junction bases outside the gene matches: 3. The CDR3 totals 15 residues. Here the CDR3 DNA reads TGTGCCAGCAGTACACAGGGGGCAACTAATGAAAAACTGTTTTTT. It specifies CASSTQGATNEKLFF.

CDR3 sequence: CASNPSPRTLHF. The CDR3 coding sequence is TGTGCCAGCAACCCGTCTCCTCGGACCCTCCACTTT. The V call is TRBV6-5, the J call TRBJ1-6, with D hard to call. In germline, CDR1 is MNHEY, CDR2 SVGAGI. The ends were cut back, 7 bases at V and 14 bases at J, with 15 bases in the middle. The CDR3 runs 12 residues.

The chain employs TRBV28 and TRBJ2-7; the D gene could be TRBD1 or TRBD2 (6 bases each). In germline, CDR1 is MDHEN, CDR2 SYDVKM. The CDR3 loop spans 15 amino acids. V lost 5 bases, J lost 2 bases, and 16 bases lay in between. In nucleotides, the CDR3 is TGTGCCAGCAGTCAACGGGGGCTAATGACCTACGAGCAGTACTTC. Translation gives CASSQRGLMTYEQYF. Variable domain in full (rest from reference TRBV28 and TRBJ2-7): DVKVTQSSRYLVKRTGEKVFLECVQDMDHENMFWYRQDPGLGLRLIYFSYDVKMKEKGDIPEGYSVSREKKERFSLILESASTNQTSMYLCASSQRGLMTYEQYFGPGTRLTVT.

This clone appeared once. The V and J genes are TRBV5-8 and TRBJ1-1; D not certain. Between the trimmed V and J ends, which lost 0 bases and 3 bases, there was a span of 6 bases. The germline CDR1 and CDR2 sequences are SGHTS and YDEGEE. The CDR3 length is 13 residues. DNA for the CDR3: TGTGCCAGCAGCTTGGAATCCCACACTGAAGCTTTCTTT. Protein sequence: CASSLESHTEAFF.

The gene calls are TRBV5-6 and TRBJ2-5; unclear D gene. Trimming left V 4 bases short and J 2 bases short, with 9 bases between. CDR1 and CDR2 (germline): SGHDT, YYEEEE. CDR3 size: 13 residues. The CDR3 nucleotides read TGTGCCAGCAGCCTCGGAGCTCAAGAGACCCAGTACTTC. Amino acid sequence: CASSLGAQETQYF.

The chain carries TRBV6-5 and TRBJ1-1; D may be TRBD1 (5 bases). From germline, CDR1 is MNHEY and CDR2 SVGAGI. This CDR3 is built from 16 residues. V was shortened by 3 bases and J by 0 bases, with 14 bases between the two germline ends. This chain's CDR3 is CASSYPAGNLNTEAFF. The CDR3 coding sequence is TGTGCCAGCAGTTATCCGGCAGGGAACCTGAACACTGAAGCTTTCTTT.

This clone was counted a single time. This sequence joins TRBV9 and TRBJ2-1; TRBD1 is a possible D gene (5 bases). Trimming removed 3 bases at V and 0 bases at J, with 19 bases between. Germline V CDR1 and CDR2: SGDLS, YYNGEE. The CDR3 loop spans 18 amino acids. CDR3 region: CASSGSGIYRSSYNEQFF. In DNA form, the CDR3 reads TGTGCCAGCAGCGGGTCGGGCATATACAGGAGCTCCTACAATGAGCAGTTCTTC.

This clone was observed a few times. This rearrangement joins TRBV6-5 to TRBJ1-5; TRBD1 is a possible D gene (5 bases). V was trimmed by 6 bases and J by 7 bases, leaving 16 bases between them. The CDR3 length is 14 residues. The germline V gene has CDR1 MNHEY and CDR2 SVGAGI. The CDR3 loop is CASSLGGTGQPQHF. CDR3 DNA sequence: TGTGCCAGCAGCCTTGGGGGTACAGGCCAGCCCCAGCATTTT.

The chain uses TRBV21-1 and TRBJ2-7; TRBD2 was called by the table and not checked on the DNA. TRBV21-1 is termed a pseudogene. The CDR3 is 15 amino acids. The CDR3 loop reads CASSKNPPPSREQYF. The CDR3 nucleotides read TGTGCCAGCAGCAAAAACCCCCCCCCGAGCCGCGAGCAGTACTTC.

V gene TRBV5-1 combines with J gene TRBJ2-5; unclear D gene. Germline CDR1 SGHRS, CDR2 YFSETQ. The V end lost 10 bases, the J end lost 5 bases, and 6 bases lay between the germline ends. The CDR3 loop spans 9 amino acids. CDR3 sequence reads: CAFPETQYF. The CDR3 DNA follows: TGCGCCTTTCCGGAGACCCAGTACTTC.

The chain has TRBV7-9 and TRBJ2-7; D is unclear. Germline V gene sequence: CDR1 SEHNR, CDR2 FQNEAQ (reference sequence). This CDR3 spans 13 amino acids. V was clipped by 5 bases and J by 3 bases, with 11 bases between them. The CDR3 bases are TGTGCCAGCAGCAACCCTATGGGCTACGAGCAGTACTTC. Its protein is CASSNPMGYEQYF.

CDR3 region: CASSPGTSGGQITGELFF. In DNA, the CDR3 is TGTGCCAGCAGCCCGGGGACTAGCGGGGGCCAGATCACCGGGGAGCTGTTTTTT. The chain couples TRBV3-1 (or the pseudogene TRBV3-2) to TRBJ2-2, with 14 bases matching TRBD2. V gave up 4 bases and J gave up 4 bases; unmatched junction bases: 8. The CDR3 runs to 18 residues. Germline loops: CDR1 LGHDT, CDR2 YNNKEL (reference sequence).

V usage is TRBV28 and J usage is TRBJ1-2; D gene unclear. V lost 7 bases and J 8 bases, leaving 14 bases between the germline ends. This CDR3 region has 12 residues. Germline CDR1 and CDR2: MDHEN and SYDVKM. CDR3 sequence (DNA): TGTGCCAGCAAGGGTTGGGTTGAAGGCTACACCTTC. Amino acids: CASKGWVEGYTF.

V is TRBV25-1 and J is TRBJ1-1, with D perhaps matching TRBD1 (6 bases). Germline lookup yields CDR1 MGHDK and CDR2 SYGVNS. This CDR3 contains 15 residues. Between the trimmed V and J ends, which lost 6 bases and 0 bases, there was a span of 14 bases. The chain's CDR3 is CASRIVGGMNTEAFF. The CDR3 bases are TGTGCCAGCAGAATAGTAGGGGGGATGAACACTGAAGCTTTCTTT.

The chain employs TRBV7-7 and TRBJ2-3; D unresolved. Trimming took 3 bases from V and 2 from J, leaving 6 bases between them. Germline V gives CDR1 SSHAT, CDR2 FNYEAQ (reference sequence). The CDR3 is 13 residues long. CDR3 sequence: CASSFTPTDTQYF. As DNA, the CDR3 is TGTGCCAGCAGCTTTACTCCCACAGATACGCAGTATTTT.

The gene calls are TRBV5-6 and TRBJ1-1, with 7 bases that match TRBD1. CDR3 size: 16 residues. The germline V gene encodes CDR1 SGHDT and CDR2 YYEEEE. V was pared by 0 bases and J by 4 bases, with 9 bases of the junction left unmatched. CDR3 region: CASSLAGQAIVTEAFF. CDR3 nucleotides: TGTGCCAGCAGCTTGGCAGGACAGGCGATCGTCACTGAAGCTTTCTTT.

The chain recombines TRBV9 with TRBJ2-1; the match to TRBD1 covers 8 bases. Germline assignment: CDR1 SGDLS and CDR2 YYNGEE. V shed 0 bases, J shed 9 bases, and the junction held 8 bases outside the gene matches. This CDR3 has 15 residues. CDR3 sequence reads: CASSVETGGRSEQFF. CDR3 in DNA: TGTGCCAGCAGCGTAGAAACAGGGGGAAGGAGTGAGCAGTTCTTC. Together with reference TRBV9 and TRBJ2-1, the CDR3 gives the full variable domain: DSGVTQTPKHLITATGQRVTLRCSPRSGDLSVYWYQQSLDQGLQFLIQYYNGEERAKGNILERFSAQQFPDLHSELNLSSLELGDSALYFCASSVETGGRSEQFFGPGTRLTVL.

The chain carries TRBV24-1 and TRBJ1-2; tentatively, D is TRBD1 (6 bases). In germline, CDR1 is KGHDR, CDR2 SFDVKD. V was shortened by 7 bases and J by 4 bases, with 12 bases between the two germline ends. This CDR3 has 13 amino acids. The CDR3 bases are TGTGCCACCAGCAGGACGGACAGCTATGGCTACACCTTC. Protein sequence: CATSRTDSYGYTF.

The chain joins TRBV6-6 to TRBJ2-1, with 7 bases matching TRBD1. The ends lost 5 bases at V and 1 base at J; junction bases unmatched: 20. Germline CDR1 reads MNHNY; CDR2 reads SVGAGI (reference sequence). The CDR3 has 20 residues. CDR3 nucleotide sequence: TGTGCCAGCAGTCCAACACACCCCAATTCACAGGGGTTGTCCTACAATGAGCAGTTCTTC. Translating it yields CASSPTHPNSQGLSYNEQFF.

The V gene is TRBV2, the J gene TRBJ2-2; 9 nucleotides agree with TRBD2. Germline assignment: CDR1 SNHLY and CDR2 FYNNEI. This CDR3 has 15 amino acids. Trimming at V came to 2 bases and at J to 5 bases, leaving 3 bases not matched to a gene. DNA of the CDR3: TGTGCCAGCAGTGAATTAGCGGGGGTTACCGGGGAGCTGTTTTTT. It yields the protein CASSELAGVTGELFF.